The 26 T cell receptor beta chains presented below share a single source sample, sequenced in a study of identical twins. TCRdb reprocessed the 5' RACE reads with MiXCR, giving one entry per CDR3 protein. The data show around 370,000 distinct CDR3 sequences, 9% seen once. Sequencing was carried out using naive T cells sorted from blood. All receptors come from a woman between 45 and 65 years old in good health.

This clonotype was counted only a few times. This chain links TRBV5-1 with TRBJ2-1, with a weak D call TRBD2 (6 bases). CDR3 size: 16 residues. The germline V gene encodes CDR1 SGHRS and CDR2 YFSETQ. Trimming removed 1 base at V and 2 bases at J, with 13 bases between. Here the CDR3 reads CASSLSGGVTYNEQFF. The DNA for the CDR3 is TGCGCCAGCAGCTTGTCCGGCGGGGTCACCTACAATGAGCAGTTCTTC.

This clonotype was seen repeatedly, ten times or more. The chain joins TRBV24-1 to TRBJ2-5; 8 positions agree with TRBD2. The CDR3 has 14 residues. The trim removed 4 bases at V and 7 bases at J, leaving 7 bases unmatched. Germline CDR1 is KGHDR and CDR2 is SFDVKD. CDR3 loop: CATSETGLGATQYF. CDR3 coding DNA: TGTGCCACCAGTGAAACGGGACTAGGAGCGACCCAGTACTTC.

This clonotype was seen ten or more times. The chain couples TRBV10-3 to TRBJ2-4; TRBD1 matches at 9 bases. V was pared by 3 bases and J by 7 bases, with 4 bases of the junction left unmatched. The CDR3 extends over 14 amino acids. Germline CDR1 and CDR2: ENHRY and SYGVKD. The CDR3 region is CAISEGTGINIQYF. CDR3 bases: TGTGCCATCAGTGAAGGGACAGGGATCAACATTCAGTACTTC.

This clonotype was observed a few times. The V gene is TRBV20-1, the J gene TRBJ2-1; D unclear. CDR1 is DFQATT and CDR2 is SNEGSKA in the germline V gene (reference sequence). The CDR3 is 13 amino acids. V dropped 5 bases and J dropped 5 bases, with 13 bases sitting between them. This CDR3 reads CSAFVPRHNEQFF. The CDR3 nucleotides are TGCAGTGCTTTCGTACCAAGGCACAATGAGCAGTTCTTC.

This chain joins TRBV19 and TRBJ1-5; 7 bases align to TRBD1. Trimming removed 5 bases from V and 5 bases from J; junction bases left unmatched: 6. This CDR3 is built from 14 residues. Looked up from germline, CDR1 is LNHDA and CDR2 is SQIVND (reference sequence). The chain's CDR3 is CASSQNRGYQPQHF. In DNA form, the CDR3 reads TGTGCCAGTAGTCAGAACAGGGGATATCAGCCCCAGCATTTT.

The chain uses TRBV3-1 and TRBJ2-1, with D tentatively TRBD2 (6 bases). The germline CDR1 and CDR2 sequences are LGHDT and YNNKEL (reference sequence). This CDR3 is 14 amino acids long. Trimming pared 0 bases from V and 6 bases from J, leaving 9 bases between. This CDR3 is CASSQDGTRNEQFF. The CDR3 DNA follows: TGTGCCAGCAGCCAAGATGGGACTCGCAATGAGCAGTTCTTC.

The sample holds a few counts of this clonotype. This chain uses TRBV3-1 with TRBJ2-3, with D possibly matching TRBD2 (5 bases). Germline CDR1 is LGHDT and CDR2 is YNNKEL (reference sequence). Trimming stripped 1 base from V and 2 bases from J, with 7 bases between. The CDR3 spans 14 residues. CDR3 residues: CASSQGTFTDTQYF. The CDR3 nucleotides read TGTGCCAGCAGCCAAGGGACTTTCACAGATACGCAGTATTTT.

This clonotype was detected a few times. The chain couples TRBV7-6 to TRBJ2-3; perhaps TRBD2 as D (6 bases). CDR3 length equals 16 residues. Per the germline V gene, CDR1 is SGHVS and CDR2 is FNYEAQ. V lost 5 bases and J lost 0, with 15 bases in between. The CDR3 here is CASSPRAGSSTDTQYF. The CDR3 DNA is TGTGCCAGCAGCCCCAGGGCGGGGAGTAGCACAGATACGCAGTATTTT.

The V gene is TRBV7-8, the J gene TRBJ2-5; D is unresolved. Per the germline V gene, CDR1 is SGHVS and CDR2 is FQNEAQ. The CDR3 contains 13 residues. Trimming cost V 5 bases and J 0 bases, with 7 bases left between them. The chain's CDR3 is CASSPEYQETQYF. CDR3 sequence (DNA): TGTGCCAGCAGCCCCGAGTACCAAGAGACCCAGTACTTC.

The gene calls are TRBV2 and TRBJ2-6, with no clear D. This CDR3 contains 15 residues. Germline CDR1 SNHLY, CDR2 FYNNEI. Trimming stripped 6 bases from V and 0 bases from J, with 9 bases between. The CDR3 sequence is CASRRTDSGANVLTF. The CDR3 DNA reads TGTGCCAGCAGACGGACGGACTCTGGGGCCAACGTCCTGACTTTC.

CDR3 residues: CASSLVSVRDTQYF. The CDR3 DNA follows: TGCGCCAGCAGCTTGGTTTCGGTCCGAGATACGCAGTATTTT. The V gene is TRBV5-1, the J gene TRBJ2-3; no reliable D call. Trimming cost V 0 bases and J 5 bases, with 10 bases left between them. CDR3 length: 14 amino acids. Germline values: CDR1 SGHRS, CDR2 YFSETQ.

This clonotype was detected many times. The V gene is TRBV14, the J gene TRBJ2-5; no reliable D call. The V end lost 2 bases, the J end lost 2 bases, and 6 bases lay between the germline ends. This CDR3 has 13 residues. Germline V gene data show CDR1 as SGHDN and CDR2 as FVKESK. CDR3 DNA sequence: TGTGCCAGCAGCCAACTATATCAAGAGACCCAGTACTTC. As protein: CASSQLYQETQYF.

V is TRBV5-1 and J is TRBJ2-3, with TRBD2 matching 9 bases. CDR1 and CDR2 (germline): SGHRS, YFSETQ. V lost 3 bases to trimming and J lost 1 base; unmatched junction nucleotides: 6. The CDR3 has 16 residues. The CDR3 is CASSSFSGSGTDTQYF. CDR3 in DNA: TGCGCCAGCAGCTCCTTTAGCGGGAGTGGCACAGATACGCAGTATTTT.

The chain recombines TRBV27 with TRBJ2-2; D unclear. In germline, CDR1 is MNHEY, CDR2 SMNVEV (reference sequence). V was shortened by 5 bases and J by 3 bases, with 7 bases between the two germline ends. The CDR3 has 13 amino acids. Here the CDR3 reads CASSHVYTGELFF. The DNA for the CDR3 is TGTGCCAGCAGTCACGTATACACCGGGGAGCTGTTTTTT.

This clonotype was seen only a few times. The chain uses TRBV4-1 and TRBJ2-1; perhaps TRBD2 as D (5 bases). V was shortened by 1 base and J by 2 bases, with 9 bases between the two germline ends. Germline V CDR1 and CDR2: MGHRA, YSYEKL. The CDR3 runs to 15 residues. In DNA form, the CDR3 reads TGCGCCAGCAGCCAAGGAGCGGACCCCTACAATGAGCAGTTCTTC. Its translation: CASSQGADPYNEQFF.

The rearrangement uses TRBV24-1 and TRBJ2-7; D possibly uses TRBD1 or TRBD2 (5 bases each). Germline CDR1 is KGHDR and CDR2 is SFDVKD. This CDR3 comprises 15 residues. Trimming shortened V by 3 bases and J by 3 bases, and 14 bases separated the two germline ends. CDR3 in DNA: TGTGCCACCAGTGATGCACCCGGGACGGACTACGAGCAGTACGTC. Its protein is CATSDAPGTDYEQYV.

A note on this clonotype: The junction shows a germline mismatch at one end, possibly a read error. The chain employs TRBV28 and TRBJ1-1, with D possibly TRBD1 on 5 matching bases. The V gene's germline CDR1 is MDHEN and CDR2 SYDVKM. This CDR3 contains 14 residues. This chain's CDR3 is CASRSTAKNTGAFF. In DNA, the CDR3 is TGTGCCAGCAGATCGACAGCGAAGAACACTGGAGCTTTCTTT.

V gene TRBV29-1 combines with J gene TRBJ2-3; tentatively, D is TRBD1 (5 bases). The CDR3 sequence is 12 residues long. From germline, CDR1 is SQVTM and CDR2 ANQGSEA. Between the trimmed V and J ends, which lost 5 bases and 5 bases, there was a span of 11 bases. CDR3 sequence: CSVRITGDTQYF. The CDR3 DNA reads TGCAGCGTTCGGATTACAGGAGATACGCAGTATTTT.

The CDR3 region is CASSPYPGTGRTEAFF. The DNA of the CDR3 is TGTGCCAGCAGCCCATACCCCGGGACAGGGCGGACTGAAGCTTTCTTT. The chain couples TRBV11-1 to TRBJ1-1; 9 bases are a match to TRBD1. Germline-derived CDR1 and CDR2 are SGHAT and FQDESV (reference sequence). Losses at the gene ends were 5 bases for V and 5 bases for J; bases not matched to a gene: 12. The CDR3 loop spans 16 amino acids.

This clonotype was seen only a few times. The CDR3 region is CATSRDPTSGNTIYF. The CDR3, as DNA: TGTGCCACCAGCAGAGATCCGACCTCTGGAAACACCATATATTTT. The rearrangement joins TRBV15 to TRBJ1-3; D remains unclear. The ends were cut back, 0 bases at V and 0 bases at J, with 6 bases in the middle. The CDR3 extends over 15 amino acids. The V gene's germline CDR1 is LNHNV and CDR2 YYDKDF (reference sequence).

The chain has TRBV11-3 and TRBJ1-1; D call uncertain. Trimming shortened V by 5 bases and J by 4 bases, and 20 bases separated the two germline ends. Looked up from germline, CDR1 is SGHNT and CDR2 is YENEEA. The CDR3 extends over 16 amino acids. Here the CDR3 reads CASSPPGSLLGTEAFF. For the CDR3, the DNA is TGTGCCAGCAGCCCCCCTGGGAGTCTCCTGGGCACTGAAGCTTTCTTT.

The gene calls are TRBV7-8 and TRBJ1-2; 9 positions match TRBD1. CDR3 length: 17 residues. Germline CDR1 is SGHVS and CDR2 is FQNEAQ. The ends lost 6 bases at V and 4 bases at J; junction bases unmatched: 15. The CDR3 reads CASRRGRVTGGSYGYTF. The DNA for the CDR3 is TGTGCCAGCAGGAGGGGGAGGGTGACAGGGGGGAGCTATGGCTACACCTTC.

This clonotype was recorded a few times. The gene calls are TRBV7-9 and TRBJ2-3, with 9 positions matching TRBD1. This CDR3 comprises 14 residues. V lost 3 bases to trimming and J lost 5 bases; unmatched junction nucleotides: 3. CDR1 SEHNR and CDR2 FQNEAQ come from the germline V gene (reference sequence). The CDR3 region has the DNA TGTGCCAGCAGCTTGACAGGGGGTGAAGATACGCAGTATTTT. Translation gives CASSLTGGEDTQYF.

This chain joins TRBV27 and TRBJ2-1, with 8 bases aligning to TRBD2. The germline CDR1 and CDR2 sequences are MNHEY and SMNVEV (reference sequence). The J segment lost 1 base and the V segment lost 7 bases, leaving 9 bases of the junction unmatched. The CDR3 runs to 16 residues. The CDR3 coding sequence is TGTGCCAGCATCCTCCGGGCGGGAGGATCCTACAATGAGCAGTTCTTC. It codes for CASILRAGGSYNEQFF.

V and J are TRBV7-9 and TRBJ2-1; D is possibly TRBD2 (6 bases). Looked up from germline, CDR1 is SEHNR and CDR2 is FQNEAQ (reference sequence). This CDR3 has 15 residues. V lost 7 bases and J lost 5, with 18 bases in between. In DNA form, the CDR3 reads TGTGCCAGCACCACCGGAGGGGCTGAAAACAATGAGCAGTTCTTC. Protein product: CASTTGGAENNEQFF.

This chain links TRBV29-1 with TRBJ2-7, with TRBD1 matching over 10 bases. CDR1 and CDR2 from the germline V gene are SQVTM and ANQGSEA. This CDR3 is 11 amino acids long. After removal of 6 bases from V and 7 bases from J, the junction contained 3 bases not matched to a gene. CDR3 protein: CSVWDRGEQYF. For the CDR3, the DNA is TGCAGCGTCTGGGACAGGGGAGAGCAGTACTTC.